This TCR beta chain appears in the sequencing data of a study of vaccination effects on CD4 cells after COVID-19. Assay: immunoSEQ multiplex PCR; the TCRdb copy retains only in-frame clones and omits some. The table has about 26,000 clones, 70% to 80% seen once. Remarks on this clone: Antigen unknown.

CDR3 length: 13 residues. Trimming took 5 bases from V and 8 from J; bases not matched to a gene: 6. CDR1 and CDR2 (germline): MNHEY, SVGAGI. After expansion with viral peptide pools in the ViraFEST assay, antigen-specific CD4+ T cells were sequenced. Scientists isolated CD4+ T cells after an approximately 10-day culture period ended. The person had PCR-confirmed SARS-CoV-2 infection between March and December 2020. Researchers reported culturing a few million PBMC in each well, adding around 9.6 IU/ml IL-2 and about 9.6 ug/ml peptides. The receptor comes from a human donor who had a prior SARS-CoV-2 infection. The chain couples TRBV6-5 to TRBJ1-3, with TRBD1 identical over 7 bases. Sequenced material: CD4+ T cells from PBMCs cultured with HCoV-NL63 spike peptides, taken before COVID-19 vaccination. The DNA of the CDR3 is TGTGCCAGCAGTCCGACAGGGCGGGACACCATATATTTT. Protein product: CASSPTGRDTIYF.